What follows are 2 T cell receptor beta chains derived from one specimen sequenced in a study of T-cell memory formation after mild COVID-19. Each CDR3 protein is one row after TCRdb ran MiXCR on the 5' RACE reads. The sample holds about 560,000 distinct CDR3 sequences, approximately 19% seen once. Sequencing was performed on PBMCs or a T cell subset sorted from them (not recorded which). The source of these receptors is an adult woman who had mild COVID-19 (a few samples of this study predate the infection). Cell type and time point are not known.

The chain is built from TRBV5-6 and TRBJ2-5; D is uncertain. Germline CDR1 SGHDT, CDR2 YYEEEE. The CDR3 totals 11 residues. The V and J ends lost 6 bases and 2 bases respectively, with 5 bases between them. Here the CDR3 DNA reads TGTGCCAGCATCACTCAAGAGACCCAGTACTTC. This gives the protein CASITQETQYF.

This chain joins TRBV7-6 and TRBJ1-1; the D is unclear. The CDR3 sequence is 13 residues long. V was shortened by 5 bases and J by 3 bases, with 10 bases between the two germline ends. CDR1 and CDR2 (germline): SGHVS, FNYEAQ. The CDR3 here is CASSPPAYTEAFF. The CDR3 coding sequence is TGTGCCAGCAGCCCCCCGGCCTACACTGAAGCTTTCTTT.